This is a list of T cell receptor beta chains from one sample in a study of Graves' ophthalmopathy and Graves' hyperthyroidism. Each CDR3 protein gets one entry after TCRdb re-called the multiplex PCR reads with MiXCR. The sample yields roughly 380,000 distinct CDR3 sequences, 15% to 19% seen once. Material: peripheral blood. The receptors were gathered from a woman aged 18-29 years with stable Graves' hyperthyroidism. Each CDR3 is given with its conserved first and last residue. Each record gives: D gene, clone size, J gene, V gene, CDR3 DNA, CDR3 protein. The D gene is left open where the match is weak. Clone sizes are given selectively: once, few, many, or a class where the clone is expanded.

>-|few|TRBJ2-7|TRBV20-1
TGCAGTGCTACCCTTTCCGGGACCCTCTACGAGCAGTACTTC
CSATLSGTLYEQYF
>TRBD2|-|TRBJ2-5|TRBV5-1
TGCGCCAGCTCTCCCGGGACTAGCGGGGGACCTATAAAGACCCAGTACTTC
CASSPGTSGGPIKTQYF
>-|-|TRBJ2-2|TRBV12-3/TRBV12-4
TGTGCCAGCAGTTTTAGAGGGGTGAACACCGGGGAGCTGTTTTTT
CASSFRGVNTGELFF
>-|-|TRBJ1-1|TRBV12-3/TRBV12-4
TGTGCCAGTTCTAACCGCGGGAGGGCTTTCTTT
CASSNRGRAFF
>-|few|TRBJ1-5|TRBV3-1
TGTGCCAGCAGCCAAGATCTCGGGGGGGCGGACAATCAGCCCCAGCATTTT
CASSQDLGGADNQPQHF
>-|-|TRBJ2-7|TRBV6-2/TRBV6-3
TGTGCCAGCAGCTCCTACCGGCAGACCCTCTCCTACGAGCAGTACTTC
CASSSYRQTLSYEQYF
>TRBD1|few|TRBJ2-7|TRBV10-3
TGTGCCATCAGTGCGGGACAGGACTACGAGCAGTACTTC
CAISAGQDYEQYF
>-|-|TRBJ1-2|TRBV7-2
TGTGCCAGCAGCTTAGAGCCCTTAGATGGCTACACCTTC
CASSLEPLDGYTF
>TRBD2|many|TRBJ2-5|TRBV12-3/TRBV12-4
TGTGCCAGCAGTTTATCGGGACTAGCGGAAGAGACCCAGTACTTC
CASSLSGLAEETQYF
>TRBD1|many|TRBJ2-7|TRBV12-3/TRBV12-4
TGTGCCAGCAGTTCTCGGACAGGGGGCCGCGAGCAGTACTTC
CASSSRTGGREQYF
>-|-|TRBJ1-2|TRBV9
TGTGCCAGCAGCGTATTTAGGGGATGCTATGGCTACACCTTC
CASSVFRGCYGYTF
>TRBD1|-|TRBJ1-5|TRBV20-1
TGCAGTGCTAGAGTGGTGAAGGACAGGATAGCGCCCCAGCATTTT
CSARVVKDRIAPQHF
>TRBD1|many|TRBJ1-2|TRBV15
TGTGCCACCAGCAGAGGGGACAGCGGGGGCTACACCTTC
CATSRGDSGGYTF
>-|many|TRBJ1-2|TRBV20-1
TGCAGTGCTAGAGATGACTTCTATGGCTACACCTTC
CSARDDFYGYTF
>-|medium-sized|TRBJ1-1|TRBV6-2/TRBV6-3
TGTGCCAGCAGAAGCGACAGCCACACTGAAGCTTTCTTT
CASRSDSHTEAFF
>TRBD2|-|TRBJ2-5|TRBV3-1
TGTGCCAGCAGCCTTCGGGCTAGCGGGGGGGCGGAGACCCAGTACTTC
CASSLRASGGAETQYF
>-|-|TRBJ1-1|TRBV30
TGTGCCTGGAGTGTTTCAGGGCTGACAGGAGCTTTCTTT
CAWSVSGLTGAFF
>-|many|TRBJ1-2|TRBV6-6
TGTGCCAGCAGTTCAGGGCCGCCCCGATATGGCTACACCTTC
CASSSGPPRYGYTF
>-|few|TRBJ1-1|TRBV5-1
TGCGCCAGCAGGAACACCGGGGACGGAACTGAAGCTTTCTTT
CASRNTGDGTEAFF
>-|-|TRBJ1-1|TRBV7-8
TGTGCCAGCAGCTTAGGCAGACACCTGAACACTGAAGCTTTCTTT
CASSLGRHLNTEAFF
>TRBD1|many|TRBJ2-5|TRBV6-1
TGTGCCAGCAGTCCTCGGACAGGACAAGAGACCCAGTACTTC
CASSPRTGQETQYF
>-|-|TRBJ1-1|TRBV2
TGTGCCAGCATAACACTGGGAGCTTTCTTT
CASITLGAFF
>-|-|TRBJ2-5|TRBV15
TGTGCCACCAGCAGAGAGTTACAAGAGACCCAGTACTTC
CATSRELQETQYF
>-|-|TRBJ1-5|TRBV28
TGTGCCAGCAGTTTAGATGGGGGGCAGCCCCAGCATTTT
CASSLDGGQPQHF
>-|many|TRBJ1-2|TRBV6-5
TGTGCCAGCAGTTACACTACCTATGGCTACACCTTC
CASSYTTYGYTF
>-|many|TRBJ2-3|TRBV15
TGTGCCACCAGCAGAGATTACCAGGACACTAGCACAGATACGCAGTATTTT
CATSRDYQDTSTDTQYF
>-|many|TRBJ2-7|TRBV4-2
TGTGCCAGCAGGGGGGGCGAAACCTACGAGCAGTACTTC
CASRGGETYEQYF
>TRBD1|many|TRBJ2-7|TRBV6-6
TGTGCCAGCAGTTACGGATGGCAGGGGGCGACATACGAGCAGTACTTC
CASSYGWQGATYEQYF
>-|many|TRBJ1-5|TRBV3-1
TGTGCCAGCAGCCAAGGCGGGGGCCGGTTCCAGCATTTT
CASSQGGGRFQHF